The 31 T cell receptor beta chains below were found in one sample sequenced in a study of T cells in Graves' hyperthyroidism and ophthalmopathy. Amplification of TCR beta CDR3 regions was performed using RNA transcripts as template. The HTBI primer set served for first-round RT-PCR of the TCR CDR3. TCRdb reprocessed the multiplex PCR reads with MiXCR, giving one entry per CDR3 protein. The profile covers about 510,000 distinct CDR3 sequences, with roughly 15% appearing a single time and approximately 15% taken by the ten largest. Sequenced material: blood. These TCRs come from a woman in her thirties or forties with Graves' hyperthyroidism.

This clonotype was detected ten times or more. V and J are TRBV2 and TRBJ2-7; a possible D gene is TRBD1 (6 bases). Deletions cut 7 bases from V and 5 bases from J, with 18 bases between. Germline V lookup: CDR1 SNHLY, CDR2 FYNNEI. CDR3 length equals 14 residues. CDR3: CASNSLGTTHEQYF. CDR3 bases: TGTGCCAGCAATTCTCTCGGGACAACCCACGAGCAGTACTTC.

This clonotype has ten or more counts. This rearrangement joins TRBV30 to TRBJ1-5, with a tentative D call TRBD1 (6 bases). Germline-derived CDR1 and CDR2 are GTSNPN and SVGIG (reference sequence). Trimming cost V 0 bases and J 4 bases, with 7 bases left between them. The CDR3 contains 13 residues. As DNA, the CDR3 is TGTGCCTGGAGTGTTGGACAGAATCAGCCCCAGCATTTT. It is translated as CAWSVGQNQPQHF. Looking up the rest from reference TRBV30 and TRBJ1-5 gives the full variable domain: SQTIHQWPATLVQPVGSPLSLECTVEGTSNPNLYWYRQAAGRGLQLLFYSVGIGQISSEVPQNLSASRPQDRQFILSSKKLLLSDSGFYLCAWSVGQNQPQHFGDGTRLSIL.

The table lists this clonotype with many counts. The rearrangement joins TRBV6-1 to TRBJ2-7; 7 bases line up with TRBD1. Unmatched junction bases numbered 9, after V lost 5 bases and J lost 2 bases. This CDR3 is built from 15 residues. Germline V CDR1 and CDR2: MNHNS, SASEGT. The CDR3 protein is CASSYYKTGTYEQYF. Written as DNA, the CDR3 is TGTGCCAGCAGTTATTATAAGACAGGGACCTACGAGCAGTACTTC.

This clonotype came up many times. The CDR3 region is CASSLYGAWETQYF. The CDR3 DNA sequence: TGTGCCAGCAGTTTGTATGGGGCGTGGGAGACCCAGTACTTC. V is TRBV28 and J is TRBJ2-5; D is possibly TRBD1 (5 bases). The CDR3 has 14 amino acids. From germline, CDR1 is MDHEN and CDR2 SYDVKM. With 3 bases removed from V and 5 bases from J, the gap between germline ends came to 13 bases.

This clonotype was seen at least ten times. This chain links TRBV5-1 with TRBJ2-1, with D possibly matching TRBD2 (5 bases). Germline V gives CDR1 SGHRS, CDR2 YFSETQ. The CDR3 contains 12 residues. Trimming stripped 2 bases from V and 7 bases from J, with 7 bases between. The CDR3 protein is CASSFGLNEQFF. In DNA form, the CDR3 reads TGCGCCAGCAGCTTCGGACTGAATGAGCAGTTCTTC.

In this sample, this clonotype turned up many times. The CDR3 protein is CASQTRDRGSYNEQFF. Here the CDR3 DNA reads TGTGCCAGCCAGACTCGGGACAGGGGATCCTACAATGAGCAGTTCTTC. V usage is TRBV28 and J usage is TRBJ2-1; 10 bases fit TRBD1. Germline values: CDR1 MDHEN, CDR2 SYDVKM. The V gene end was trimmed by 8 bases and the J gene end by 1 base; junction bases not matched to a gene: 8. This CDR3 is 16 amino acids long.

This clonotype was seen a few times. The chain combines TRBV30 with TRBJ2-1; 9 bases map to TRBD2. This CDR3 spans 16 amino acids. Germline V gives CDR1 GTSNPN, CDR2 SVGIG (reference sequence). The V gene end was trimmed by 3 bases and the J gene end by 4 bases; junction bases not matched to a gene: 10. Here the CDR3 reads CAWRGTSPGPYNEQFF. In nucleotides, the CDR3 is TGTGCCTGGAGGGGGACTAGCCCTGGACCTTACAATGAGCAGTTCTTC.

This clonotype was seen at least ten times. The chain joins TRBV20-1 to TRBJ2-2, with 7 bases fitting TRBD1. Germline V gene data show CDR1 as DFQATT and CDR2 as SNEGSKA (reference sequence). The V and J ends lost 2 bases and 0 bases, in that order; junction bases with no gene match: 6. This CDR3 contains 16 residues. The DNA for the CDR3 is TGCAGTGCTAGACCCCCCGGGACAGCGAACACCGGGGAGCTGTTTTTT. This gives the protein CSARPPGTANTGELFF.

This chain connects TRBV28 to TRBJ1-2, with a possible D match to TRBD1 (5 bases). V dropped 1 base and J dropped 8 bases, with 11 bases sitting between them. Germline V lookup: CDR1 MDHEN, CDR2 SYDVKM. The CDR3 length is 13 residues. The CDR3 DNA follows: TGTGCCAGCAGTTTATTGGCAGGGATGGGCTACACCTTC. Its translation: CASSLLAGMGYTF.

CDR3: CASSDGQGLFQRESGEQFF. CDR3 coding DNA: TGTGCCAGCAGTGATGGACAGGGACTTTTCCAGCGGGAGAGTGGTGAGCAGTTCTTC. The chain is built from TRBV28 and TRBJ2-1; D assignment may be TRBD1 or TRBD2 (8 bases each). Looked up from germline, CDR1 is MDHEN and CDR2 is SYDVKM. This CDR3 comprises 19 residues. The V and J ends lost 5 bases and 9 bases respectively, with 32 bases between them.

This clonotype was recorded a few times. V gene TRBV19 combines with J gene TRBJ2-1; 7 bases agree with TRBD1. Germline trimming cut 6 bases from V and 1 base from J; bases unmatched to any gene: 9. There are 16 residues in the CDR3. Germline CDR1 and CDR2: LNHDA and SQIVND (reference sequence). The CDR3 here is CASRPRQGRSYNEQFF. The DNA of the CDR3 is TGTGCCAGTAGACCCCGACAGGGACGGTCCTACAATGAGCAGTTCTTC.

This chain uses TRBV14 with TRBJ2-2; the match to TRBD2 covers 8 bases. Germline CDR1 is SGHDN and CDR2 is FVKESK. The CDR3 contains 14 residues. The V and J ends lost 2 bases and 9 bases, in that order; junction bases with no gene match: 5. As DNA, the CDR3 is TGTGCCAGCAGCCAATCCCTAGCGGGCCGGGAGCTGTTTTTT. Protein sequence: CASSQSLAGRELFF.

This clonotype was counted many times. V usage is TRBV20-1 and J usage is TRBJ2-1, with D unclear. Germline V gene data show CDR1 as DFQATT and CDR2 as SNEGSKA (reference sequence). The germline V and J ends were trimmed by 6 bases and 7 bases, with 13 bases remaining between them. This CDR3 is 12 amino acids long. CDR3 protein: CSANKGNNEQFF. The DNA of the CDR3 is TGCAGTGCAAATAAGGGTAATAATGAGCAGTTCTTC.

This clonotype was found a few times. The chain uses TRBV4-1 and TRBJ2-7; 7 nucleotides align to TRBD1. CDR3 size: 15 residues. Germline assignment: CDR1 MGHRA and CDR2 YSYEKL. J gave up 4 bases and V 3 bases, and 9 bases lay outside the gene matches. The CDR3 DNA reads TGCGCCAGCAGCCAGGGCCGGGACAGTACTTACGAGCAGTACTTC. It encodes CASSQGRDSTYEQYF.

This clonotype was seen repeatedly, ten times or more. The chain has TRBV7-2 and TRBJ2-1; tentatively, D is TRBD2 (6 bases). Trimming took off 8 bases at V and 2 bases at J, with 22 bases between the two ends. The V gene's germline CDR1 is SGHTA and CDR2 FQGNSA. The CDR3 length is 17 residues. CDR3 nucleotides: TGTGCCAGCGGCCCCTTAGTGGGAGGACTTACCTACAATGAGCAGTTCTTC. Residues: CASGPLVGGLTYNEQFF.

This clonotype was seen ten or more times. The V gene is TRBV20-1, the J gene TRBJ2-3; D gene unclear. V was cut by 3 bases and J by 6 bases, with 7 bases left in between. This CDR3 comprises 11 residues. Germline CDR1 is DFQATT and CDR2 is SNEGSKA (reference sequence). The CDR3 DNA reads TGCAGTGCTAGCCCGTCTGATACGCAGTATTTT. Protein: CSASPSDTQYF.

This clonotype was seen at least ten times. V gene TRBV28 combines with J gene TRBJ2-7; D assignment may be TRBD1 or TRBD2 (5 bases each). V was trimmed by 10 bases and J by 0 bases, leaving 10 bases between them. Germline loops: CDR1 MDHEN, CDR2 SYDVKM. The CDR3 spans 12 residues. CDR3 protein: CATRDPSYEQYF. In DNA form, the CDR3 reads TGTGCCACCCGGGACCCCTCCTACGAGCAGTACTTC.

This clonotype was counted ten times or more. The chain is built from TRBV7-2 and TRBJ1-1; D might be TRBD1 (5 bases). This CDR3 region has 14 residues. The germline V and J ends were trimmed by 2 bases and 3 bases, with 10 bases remaining between them. Germline-derived CDR1 and CDR2 are SGHTA and FQGNSA. The CDR3 region has the DNA TGTGCCAGCAGCTTACCCCCGGGACACACTGAAGCTTTCTTT. Its protein is CASSLPPGHTEAFF.

The chain uses TRBV5-1 and TRBJ2-5, with D maybe TRBD2 (6 bases). The CDR3 spans 15 residues. The V and J ends lost 0 bases and 7 bases respectively, with 16 bases between them. From germline, CDR1 is SGHRS and CDR2 YFSETQ. The CDR3 is CASSLGGDGGTTQYF. DNA of the CDR3: TGCGCCAGCAGCTTGGGGGGGGATGGAGGTACGACCCAGTACTTC. The whole variable domain, filled in from reference TRBV5-1 and TRBJ2-5, reads KAGVTQTPRYLIKTRGQQVTLSCSPISGHRSVSWYQQTPGQGLQFLFEYFSETQRNKGNFPGRFSGRQFSNSRSEMNVSTLELGDSALYLCASSLGGDGGTTQYFGPGTRLLVL.

This clonotype was seen ten or more times. V and J are TRBV29-1 and TRBJ2-1; 7 nucleotides match TRBD2. The CDR3 sequence is 12 residues long. Germline V gene data show CDR1 as SQVTM and CDR2 as ANQGSEA. The J segment lost 9 bases and the V segment lost 3 bases, leaving 5 bases of the junction unmatched. CDR3 DNA: TGCAGCGTTGAGCGGACTAGTGCTGAGCAGTTCTTC. Amino acids: CSVERTSAEQFF.

This sequence joins TRBV20-1 and TRBJ2-7; the D gene is possibly TRBD2 (6 bases). V was pared by 6 bases and J by 6 bases, with 21 bases between. This CDR3 has 14 amino acids. Germline CDR1 DFQATT, CDR2 SNEGSKA (reference sequence). The CDR3 here is CSAEPGGVRGEQYF. For the CDR3, the DNA is TGCAGTGCGGAACCCGGGGGTGTTAGGGGCGAGCAGTACTTC.

The table lists this clonotype with a few counts. The J gene is TRBJ2-7, the V gene TRBV4-1, with TRBD2 matching 12 bases. From germline, CDR1 is MGHRA and CDR2 YSYEKL. The CDR3 is made up of 17 amino acids. V lost 1 base and J lost 4; bases outside the gene matches: 8. CDR3 loop: CASSQAVRLAGAYEQYF. CDR3 DNA: TGCGCCAGCAGCCAAGCCGTCCGACTAGCGGGAGCATACGAGCAGTACTTC.

This clonotype was counted ten times or more. This chain joins TRBV7-2 and TRBJ1-1; 7 bases fit TRBD1. Germline V gene lookup returns CDR1 SGHTA and CDR2 FQGNSA. J gave up 4 bases and V 0 bases, and 2 bases lay outside the gene matches. The CDR3 loop spans 14 amino acids. CDR3 protein: CASSLARDSTEAFF. Here the CDR3 DNA reads TGTGCCAGCAGCTTAGCGAGGGACAGCACTGAAGCTTTCTTT.

This clonotype was observed at least ten times. The V call is TRBV2, the J call TRBJ2-1; 10 nucleotides line up with TRBD2. The CDR3 sequence is 16 residues long. Germline assignment: CDR1 SNHLY and CDR2 FYNNEI. Losses at the gene ends were 1 base for V and 7 bases for J; bases not matched to a gene: 7. The chain's CDR3 is CASSEGGAGGPNEQFF. The CDR3 bases are TGTGCCAGCAGTGAAGGTGGAGCGGGAGGGCCGAATGAGCAGTTCTTC.

V and J are TRBV4-1 and TRBJ2-3; TRBD2 is a possible D gene (6 bases). The CDR3 spans 16 residues. Germline V gene data show CDR1 as MGHRA and CDR2 as YSYEKL. The V end lost 1 base, the J end lost 0 bases, and 11 bases lay between the germline ends. CDR3 in DNA: TGCGCCAGCAGCCAAGGGGGGGAGATGAGCACAGATACGCAGTATTTT. As protein: CASSQGGEMSTDTQYF.

This clonotype appeared many times. J is TRBJ2-7 and V is TRBV18; TRBD2 might be the D (5 bases). This CDR3 is 14 amino acids long. Between the trimmed V and J ends, which lost 3 bases and 7 bases, there was a span of 16 bases. CDR1 and CDR2 (germline): KGHSH, LQKENI. CDR3 in amino acids: CASSPTTVLVEQYF. For the CDR3, the DNA is TGTGCCAGCTCACCGACTACCGTCCTTGTAGAGCAGTACTTC.

This clonotype appeared many times. The CDR3 sequence: CACPGRGVRTDTQYF. The CDR3 nucleotides are TGTGCCTGCCCAGGACGGGGGGTGCGCACAGATACGCAGTATTTT. This rearrangement joins TRBV30 to TRBJ2-3; TRBD2 agrees at 7 bases. V shed 6 bases, J shed 1 base, and the junction held 10 bases outside the gene matches. The CDR3 contains 15 residues. The germline V gene has CDR1 GTSNPN and CDR2 SVGIG (reference sequence).

This clonotype was found many times. The CDR3 DNA reads TGTGCCAGCAGCTTAACGGGGACAGGCGAGCAGTTCTTC. As protein: CASSLTGTGEQFF. The chain employs TRBV7-3 and TRBJ2-1, with 8 bases that match TRBD1. The CDR3 is made up of 13 amino acids. Trimming cost V 0 bases and J 10 bases; bases outside gene matches: 2. Per germline, CDR1 SGHTA and CDR2 FQGTGA. The full variable domain, in which reference TRBV7-3 and TRBJ2-1 provide the parts outside the CDR3, is GAGVSQTPSNKVTEKGKYVELRCDPISGHTALYWYRQSLGQGPEFLIYFQGTGAADDSGLPNDRFFAVRPEGSVSTLKIQRTERGDSAVYLCASSLTGTGEQFFGPGTRLTVL.

This chain uses TRBV10-3 with TRBJ1-3; D gene ambiguous. Germline-derived CDR1 and CDR2 are ENHRY and SYGVKD. V lost 6 bases, J lost 2 bases, and 14 bases lay in between. The CDR3 has 15 residues. CDR3 sequence: CAISDPGRAGNTIYF. CDR3 coding DNA: TGTGCCATCAGCGACCCGGGGAGGGCTGGAAACACCATATATTTT.

This clonotype showed up many times. The CDR3 loop is CASSAEGGSFLNEQFF. The CDR3 bases are TGTGCCAGCAGTGCAGAGGGGGGTTCGTTTCTGAATGAGCAGTTCTTC. The chain employs TRBV28 and TRBJ2-1; either TRBD1 or TRBD2 may supply D (6 bases each). Germline CDR1 reads MDHEN; CDR2 reads SYDVKM. The CDR3 has 16 amino acids. Trimming shortened V by 5 bases and J by 7 bases, and 21 bases separated the two germline ends. The full variable domain, completed using reference TRBV28 and TRBJ2-1, is DVKVTQSSRYLVKRTGEKVFLECVQDMDHENMFWYRQDPGLGLRLIYFSYDVKMKEKGDIPEGYSVSREKKERFSLILESASTNQTSMYLCASSAEGGSFLNEQFFGPGTRLTVL.

The sample holds many counts of this clonotype. V gene TRBV28 combines with J gene TRBJ2-5; a weak D match, TRBD1 (6 bases). Germline V gene lookup returns CDR1 MDHEN and CDR2 SYDVKM. Trimming shortened V by 8 bases and J by 2 bases, and 18 bases separated the two germline ends. The length of the CDR3 is 15 residues. As DNA, the CDR3 is TGTGCCAGCCGTACAGGGTCGCAGGGACAAGAGACCCAGTACTTC. Translating gives CASRTGSQGQETQYF.